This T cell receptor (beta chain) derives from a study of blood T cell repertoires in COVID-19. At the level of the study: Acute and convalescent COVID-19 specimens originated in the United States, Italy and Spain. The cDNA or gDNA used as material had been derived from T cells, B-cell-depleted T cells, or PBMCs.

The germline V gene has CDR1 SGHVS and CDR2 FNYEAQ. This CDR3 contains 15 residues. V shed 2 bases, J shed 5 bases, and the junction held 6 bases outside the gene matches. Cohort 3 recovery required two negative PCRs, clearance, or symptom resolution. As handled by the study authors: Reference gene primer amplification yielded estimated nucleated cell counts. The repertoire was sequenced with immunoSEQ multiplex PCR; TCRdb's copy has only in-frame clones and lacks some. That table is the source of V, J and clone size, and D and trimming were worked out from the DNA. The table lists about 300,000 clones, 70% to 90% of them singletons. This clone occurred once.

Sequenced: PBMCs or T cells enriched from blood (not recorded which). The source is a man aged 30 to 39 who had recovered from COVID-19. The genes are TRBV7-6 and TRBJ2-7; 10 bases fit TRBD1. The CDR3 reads CASSLLAGTGDEQYF. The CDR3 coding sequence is TGTGCCAGCAGCTTATTGGCCGGGACAGGGGACGAGCAGTACTTC.